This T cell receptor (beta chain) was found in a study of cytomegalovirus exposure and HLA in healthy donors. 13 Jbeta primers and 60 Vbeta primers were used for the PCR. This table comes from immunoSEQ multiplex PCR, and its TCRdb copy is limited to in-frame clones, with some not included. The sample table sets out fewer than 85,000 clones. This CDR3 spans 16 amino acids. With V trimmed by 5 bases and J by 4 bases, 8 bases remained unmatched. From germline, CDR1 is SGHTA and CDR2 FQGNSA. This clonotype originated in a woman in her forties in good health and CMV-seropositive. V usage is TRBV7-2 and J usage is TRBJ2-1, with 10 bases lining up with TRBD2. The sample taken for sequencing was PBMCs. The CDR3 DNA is TGTGCCAGCAGCCACGGGCTAGCGGGAGCGTACAATGAGCAGTTCTTC. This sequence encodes CASSHGLAGAYNEQFF.